The 27 T cell receptor beta chains presented below share a single source sample, sequenced in a study of control samples from healthy donors and cancer patients. Data came from immunoSEQ multiplex PCR; TCRdb stores just in-frame clones and leaves some out. In the table there are around 77,000 clones, 80% to 95% of which are singletons. Material: blood. These receptors came from a woman between 55 and 75 years old in good health.

The chain couples TRBV21-1 to TRBJ1-1. TRBV21-1 is annotated as a pseudogene. This CDR3 spans 15 amino acids. For the CDR3, the DNA is TGTGCCAGCAGCAAAGAAGAAAAAACGGGGACTGAAGCTTTCTTT. Its translation is CASSKEEKTGTEAFF.

The rearrangement links TRBV3-1 (or the pseudogene TRBV3-2) to TRBJ1-2; maybe TRBD1 (5 bases). CDR3 length: 15 amino acids. The V gene's germline CDR1 is LGHDT and CDR2 YNNKEL (reference sequence). V lost 1 base and J lost 8, with 17 bases in between. Written as DNA, the CDR3 is TGTGCCAGCAGCCAAGTTCCATCGGGGGGAGGAGGCTACACCTTC. Its protein is CASSQVPSGGGGYTF.

This clone was observed a single time. The chain combines TRBV28 with TRBJ2-7, with unresolved D. The length of the CDR3 is 12 residues. V lost 3 bases, J lost 2 bases, and 5 bases lay in between. Germline V gene sequence: CDR1 MDHEN, CDR2 SYDVKM. The CDR3 nucleotides are TGTGCCAGCAGTTTTTACACCTACGAGCAGTACTTC. Encoded protein: CASSFYTYEQYF.

The V and J genes are TRBV5-1 and TRBJ1-2; 8 nucleotides align to TRBD1. Germline V gives CDR1 SGHRS, CDR2 YFSETQ. The V segment lost 4 bases and the J segment 5 bases; nucleotides outside the gene matches: 7. The CDR3 has 14 amino acids. The CDR3 protein is CASSEGQGAYGYTF. The CDR3 DNA reads as TGCGCCAGCAGCGAAGGACAGGGTGCGTATGGCTACACCTTC.

This chain links TRBV10-3 with TRBJ1-1; D call uncertain. V dropped 3 bases and J dropped 9 bases, with 14 bases sitting between them. The CDR3 consists of 13 residues. Germline V gene data show CDR1 as ENHRY and CDR2 as SYGVKD. The CDR3 spells CAISEELQSQAFF. In DNA form, the CDR3 reads TGTGCCATCAGTGAAGAACTGCAGTCCCAAGCTTTCTTT.

This sequence joins TRBV7-6 and TRBJ2-7, with D maybe TRBD1 (6 bases). Germline V CDR1 and CDR2: SGHVS, FNYEAQ. The V end lost 4 bases, the J end lost 3 bases, and 22 bases lay between the germline ends. The CDR3 is 17 amino acids. CDR3 coding DNA: TGTGCCAGCAGCTCCTTACTAGGTGGGCAGGGGATCTACGAGCAGTACTTC. The encoded protein is CASSSLLGGQGIYEQYF.

This chain connects TRBV19 to TRBJ1-2, with 9 bases aligning to TRBD1. The CDR3 is 15 amino acids. V dropped 5 bases and J dropped 2; count of bases not matched to a gene: 6. Per the germline V gene, CDR1 is LNHDA and CDR2 is SQIVND (reference sequence). The CDR3 region is CASSVSGQGNYGYTF. The CDR3 DNA reads as TGTGCCAGTAGTGTCTCGGGACAGGGCAACTATGGCTACACCTTC.

The V gene is TRBV2, the J gene TRBJ1-6; D unclear. CDR3 size: 13 residues. Trimming took off 2 bases at V and 11 bases at J, with 10 bases between the two ends. Germline assignment: CDR1 SNHLY and CDR2 FYNNEI. For the CDR3, the DNA is TGTGCCAGCAGTGAATTAGCTAAACCACCCCTCCACTTT. Translating it yields CASSELAKPPLHF.

This chain uses TRBV5-5 with TRBJ1-4; unclear D gene. In germline, CDR1 is SGHKS, CDR2 YYEKEE (reference sequence). The CDR3 has 17 amino acids. The V end lost 0 bases, the J end lost 0 bases, and 12 bases lay between the germline ends. The CDR3 sequence: CASSLEDVGATNEKLFF. CDR3 in DNA: TGTGCCAGCAGCTTGGAAGATGTGGGTGCAACTAATGAAAAACTGTTTTTT.

The CDR3 region has the DNA TGCGCCAGCAACGTAGGCCGGACAGGGGGTCATTCGTATGGCTACACCTTC. Its protein is CASNVGRTGGHSYGYTF. The chain combines TRBV5-1 with TRBJ1-2; 10 nucleotides line up with TRBD1. The V and J ends lost 6 bases and 5 bases, in that order; junction bases with no gene match: 16. This CDR3 is built from 17 residues. Germline lookup yields CDR1 SGHRS and CDR2 YFSETQ.

This chain uses TRBV28 with TRBJ1-4; D uncertain. Trimming removed 4 bases at V and 8 bases at J, with 14 bases between. The V gene's germline CDR1 is MDHEN and CDR2 SYDVKM. The CDR3 has 14 residues. CDR3 coding DNA: TGTGCCAGCAGTTCTCCGGGAAGAGAGGAAAAACTGTTTTTT. Translation: CASSSPGREEKLFF.

The CDR3 loop is CASSSIRPVAETQYF. The CDR3 DNA is TGTGCCAGCAGCTCAATCAGACCCGTCGCAGAGACCCAGTACTTC. This chain connects TRBV7-9 to TRBJ2-5; D remains ambiguous. CDR1 is SEHNR, CDR2 FQNEAQ, per germline (reference sequence). This CDR3 is built from 15 residues. V was pared by 4 bases and J by 4 bases, with 16 bases between.

The chain has TRBV15 and TRBJ2-1; D is possibly TRBD1 (6 bases). The V end lost 5 bases, the J end lost 5 bases, and 13 bases lay between the germline ends. Germline CDR1 and CDR2: LNHNV and YYDKDF (reference sequence). This CDR3 region has 14 residues. CDR3 protein: CATSLQDRNNEQFF. CDR3 nucleotide sequence: TGTGCCACCAGCCTCCAGGACAGAAACAATGAGCAGTTCTTC. The entire variable domain, with the rest obtained from reference TRBV15 and TRBJ2-1, is as follows: DAMVIQNPRYQVTQFGKPVTLSCSQTLNHNVMYWYQQKSSQAPKLLFHYYDKDFNNEADTPDNFQSRRPNTSFCFLDIRSPGLGDTAMYLCATSLQDRNNEQFFGPGTRLTVL.

The chain recombines TRBV9 with TRBJ1-2; D gene ambiguous. The CDR3 has 12 amino acids. V gave up 4 bases and J gave up 6 bases, with 10 bases separating them. Germline CDR1 reads SGDLS; CDR2 reads YYNGEE. The CDR3 coding sequence is TGTGCCAGCAGCTCCCAGGAGAATGGCTACACCTTC. Its protein product is CASSSQENGYTF.

In its sample, this clone was seen once. The rearrangement joins TRBV7-2 to TRBJ2-1; 7 bases agree with TRBD2. CDR3 length equals 15 residues. With 4 bases clipped from V and 3 bases from J, the junction kept 6 bases outside the gene matches. CDR1 and CDR2 (germline): SGHTA, FQGNSA. CDR3 DNA: TGTGCCAGCAGCTGGCGGACTAGAAACTACAATGAGCAGTTCTTC. Protein: CASSWRTRNYNEQFF.

This sequence joins TRBV7-8 and TRBJ2-5, with unresolved D. CDR3 length: 15 residues. Germline V gene lookup returns CDR1 SGHVS and CDR2 FQNEAQ. With 5 bases removed from V and 5 bases from J, the gap between germline ends came to 18 bases. The CDR3 here is CASSPPPRGAETQYF. The DNA for the CDR3 is TGTGCCAGCAGCCCCCCCCCGCGTGGAGCTGAGACCCAGTACTTC.

This clone has just one count. This sequence joins TRBV11-2 and TRBJ2-1, with 10 bases aligning to TRBD2. The V and J ends lost 2 bases and 4 bases, in that order; junction bases with no gene match: 2. Germline CDR1 reads SGHAT; CDR2 reads FQNNGV. The CDR3 runs to 15 residues. The CDR3 sequence is CASSLRLAGYNEQFF. The CDR3 DNA is TGTGCCAGCAGCTTACGACTAGCGGGTTACAATGAGCAGTTCTTC.

The J gene is TRBJ1-4, the V gene TRBV7-9; D might be TRBD1 (5 bases). The V gene lost 5 bases and the J gene lost 8 bases, with 15 bases spanning the gap. The CDR3 is made up of 14 amino acids. Germline CDR1 reads SEHNR; CDR2 reads FQNEAQ (reference sequence). CDR3: CASSRGHVSEKLFF. CDR3 DNA: TGTGCCAGCAGCCGCGGACATGTCTCGGAAAAACTGTTTTTT. Using reference TRBV7-9 and TRBJ1-4 for the parts outside the CDR3, the full variable domain is DTGVSQNPRHKITKRGQNVTFRCDPISEHNRLYWYRQTLGQGPEFLTYFQNEAQLEKSRLLSDRFSAERPKGSFSTLEIQRTEQGDSAMYLCASSRGHVSEKLFFGSGTQLSVL.

This chain joins TRBV10-3 and TRBJ1-1; unclear D gene. V lost 2 bases, J lost 1 base, and 2 bases lay in between. Per the germline V gene, CDR1 is ENHRY and CDR2 is SYGVKD. This CDR3 has 12 amino acids. Written as DNA, the CDR3 is TGTGCCATCAGTGAGAGGAACACTGAAGCTTTCTTT. Its translation is CAISERNTEAFF.

The chain employs TRBV7-2 and TRBJ1-1; D might be TRBD1 (5 bases). The germline V and J ends were trimmed by 5 bases and 5 bases, with 15 bases remaining between them. This CDR3 has 14 residues. The V gene's germline CDR1 is SGHTA and CDR2 FQGNSA. The CDR3 bases are TGTGCCAGCAGCCCCAGGCAGGGAAGTACTGAAGCTTTCTTT. Its protein is CASSPRQGSTEAFF.

V gene TRBV9 combines with J gene TRBJ2-2; 7 bases align to TRBD1. The CDR3 runs to 14 residues. The J segment lost 6 bases and the V segment lost 0 bases, leaving 2 bases of the junction unmatched. CDR1 SGDLS and CDR2 YYNGEE come from the germline V gene. The CDR3 protein is CASSVVGQAGELFF. For the CDR3, the DNA is TGTGCCAGCAGCGTAGTAGGACAGGCCGGGGAGCTGTTTTTT.

V usage is TRBV19 and J usage is TRBJ1-5; D remains unclear. CDR1 and CDR2 from the germline V gene are LNHDA and SQIVND (reference sequence). V lost 3 bases to trimming and J lost 3 bases, with 12 bases between them. CDR3 length: 15 amino acids. CDR3 amino acids: CASSMGGNINQPQHF. The CDR3 coding sequence is TGTGCCAGTAGTATGGGAGGGAACATCAATCAGCCCCAGCATTTT.

CDR3 amino acids: CASSEPPYEQFF. CDR3 DNA sequence: TGTGCCAGCAGTGAGCCCCCCTATGAGCAGTTCTTC. This rearrangement joins TRBV6-2 or TRBV6-3 to TRBJ2-1; D ambiguous. From germline, CDR1 is MNHEY and CDR2 SVGEGT. Trimming removed 5 bases at V and 8 bases at J, with 10 bases between. CDR3 size: 12 residues.

The chain employs TRBV5-1 and TRBJ2-2, with 10 bases aligning to TRBD1. The junction had 1 base not matched to a gene; V was cut back by 5 bases and J by 3 bases. The germline CDR1 and CDR2 sequences are SGHRS and YFSETQ. This CDR3 is built from 14 residues. The CDR3 region is CASSGTGDTGELFF. In DNA form, the CDR3 reads TGCGCCAGCAGTGGGACAGGGGACACCGGGGAGCTGTTTTTT.

The chain has TRBV28 and TRBJ2-7, with TRBD2 matching 9 bases. CDR3 length: 15 residues. Germline V lookup: CDR1 MDHEN, CDR2 SYDVKM. The trim removed 3 bases at V and 2 bases at J, leaving 5 bases unmatched. CDR3 coding DNA: TGTGCCAGCAGTTTCGTGGCGGGAGGGGCCTACGAGCAGTACTTC. It translates to CASSFVAGGAYEQYF. Combining the CDR3 with reference TRBV28 and TRBJ2-7 gives the whole variable domain DVKVTQSSRYLVKRTGEKVFLECVQDMDHENMFWYRQDPGLGLRLIYFSYDVKMKEKGDIPEGYSVSREKKERFSLILESASTNQTSMYLCASSFVAGGAYEQYFGPGTRLTVT.

The chain joins TRBV24-1 to TRBJ2-2; 11 nucleotides align to TRBD1. CDR3 size: 15 residues. Losses at the gene ends were 7 bases for V and 7 bases for J; bases not matched to a gene: 7. Germline V gives CDR1 KGHDR, CDR2 SFDVKD. The CDR3 DNA is TGTGCCACCAGACCAGGGACAGGGGGGGACGGGGAGCTGTTTTTT. Its protein product is CATRPGTGGDGELFF.

This clone occurred once. The genes are TRBV7-2 and TRBJ1-5, with 8 bases matching TRBD1. Germline assignment: CDR1 SGHTA and CDR2 FQGNSA. The CDR3 has 16 amino acids. Losses at the gene ends were 0 bases for V and 5 bases for J; bases not matched to a gene: 6. In nucleotides, the CDR3 is TGTGCCAGCAGCTTAGCGTCAGGGGGCTTCGATCAGCCCCAGCATTTT. Translated, it gives CASSLASGGFDQPQHF.